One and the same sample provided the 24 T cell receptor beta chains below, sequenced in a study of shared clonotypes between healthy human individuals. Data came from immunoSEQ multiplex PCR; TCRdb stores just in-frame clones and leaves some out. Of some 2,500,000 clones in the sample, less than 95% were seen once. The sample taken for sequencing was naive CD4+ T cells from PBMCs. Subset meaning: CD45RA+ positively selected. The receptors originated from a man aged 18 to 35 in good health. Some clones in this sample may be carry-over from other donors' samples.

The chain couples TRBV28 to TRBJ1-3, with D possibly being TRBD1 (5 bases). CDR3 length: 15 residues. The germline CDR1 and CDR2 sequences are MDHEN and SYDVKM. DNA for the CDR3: TGTAGTTCGGGCAGCATTGGAGGGGACGGAAACACCATATATTTT. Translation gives CSSGSIGGDGNTIYF.

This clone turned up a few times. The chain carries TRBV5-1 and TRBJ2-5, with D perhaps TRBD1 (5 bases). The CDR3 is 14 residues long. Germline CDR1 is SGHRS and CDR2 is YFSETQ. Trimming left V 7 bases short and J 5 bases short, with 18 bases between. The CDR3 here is CASAPGRVVETQYF. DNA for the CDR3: TGCGCCAGCGCCCCGGGCAGGGTTGTGGAGACCCAGTACTTC.

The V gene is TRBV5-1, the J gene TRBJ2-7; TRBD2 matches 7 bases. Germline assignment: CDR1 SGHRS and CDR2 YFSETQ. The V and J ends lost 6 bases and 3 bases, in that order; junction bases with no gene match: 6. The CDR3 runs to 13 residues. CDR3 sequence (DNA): TGCGCCAGCACAGCTGGGGGGGGCTACGAGCAGTACTTC. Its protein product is CASTAGGGYEQYF. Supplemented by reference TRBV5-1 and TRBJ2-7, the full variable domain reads KAGVTQTPRYLIKTRGQQVTLSCSPISGHRSVSWYQQTPGQGLQFLFEYFSETQRNKGNFPGRFSGRQFSNSRSEMNVSTLELGDSALYLCASTAGGGYEQYFGPGTRLTVT.

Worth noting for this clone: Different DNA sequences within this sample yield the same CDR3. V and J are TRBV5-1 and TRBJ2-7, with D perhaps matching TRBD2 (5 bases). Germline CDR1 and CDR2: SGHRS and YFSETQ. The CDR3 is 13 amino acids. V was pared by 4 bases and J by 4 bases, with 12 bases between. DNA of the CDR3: TGCGCCAGCAGCCTCCGTTCGGGGTACGAGCAGTACTTC. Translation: CASSLRSGYEQYF.

The CDR3 loop reads CAWANREMNTEAFF. The CDR3 DNA sequence: TGTGCCTGGGCTAACAGGGAAATGAACACTGAAGCTTTCTTT. This chain links TRBV30 with TRBJ1-1; TRBD1 might be the D (6 bases). CDR1 and CDR2 from the germline V gene are GTSNPN and SVGIG (reference sequence). The CDR3 covers 14 residues. V gave up 5 bases and J gave up 0 bases, with 13 bases separating them.

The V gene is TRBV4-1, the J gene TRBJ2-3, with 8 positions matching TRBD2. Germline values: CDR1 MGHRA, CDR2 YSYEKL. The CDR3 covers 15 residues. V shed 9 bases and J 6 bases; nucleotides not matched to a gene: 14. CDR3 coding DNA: TGCGCCAGTGGGGCTAGCGGGTACTTCGGGGATACGCAGTATTTT. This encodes CASGASGYFGDTQYF.

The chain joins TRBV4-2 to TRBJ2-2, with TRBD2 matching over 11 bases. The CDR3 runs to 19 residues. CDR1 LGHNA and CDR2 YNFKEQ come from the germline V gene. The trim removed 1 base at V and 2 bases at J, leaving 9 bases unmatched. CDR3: CASSQAGLAGGINTGELFF. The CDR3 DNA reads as TGTGCCAGCAGCCAAGCCGGACTAGCGGGCGGGATAAACACCGGGGAGCTGTTTTTT.

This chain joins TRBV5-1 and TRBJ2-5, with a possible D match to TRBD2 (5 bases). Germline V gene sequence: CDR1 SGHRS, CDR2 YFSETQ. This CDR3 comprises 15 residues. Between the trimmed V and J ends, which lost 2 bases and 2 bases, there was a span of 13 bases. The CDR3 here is CASSLTRTAQETQYF. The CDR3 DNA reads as TGCGCCAGCAGCTTAACAAGGACTGCACAAGAGACCCAGTACTTC.

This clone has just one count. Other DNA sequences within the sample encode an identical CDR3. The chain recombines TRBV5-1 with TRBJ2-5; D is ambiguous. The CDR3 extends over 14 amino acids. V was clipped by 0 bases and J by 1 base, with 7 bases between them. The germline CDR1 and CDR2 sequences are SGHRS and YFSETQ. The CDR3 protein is CASSLGRGQETQYF. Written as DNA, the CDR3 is TGCGCCAGCAGCTTGGGCCGAGGCCAAGAGACCCAGTACTTC. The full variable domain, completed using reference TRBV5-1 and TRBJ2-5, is KAGVTQTPRYLIKTRGQQVTLSCSPISGHRSVSWYQQTPGQGLQFLFEYFSETQRNKGNFPGRFSGRQFSNSRSEMNVSTLELGDSALYLCASSLGRGQETQYFGPGTRLLVL.

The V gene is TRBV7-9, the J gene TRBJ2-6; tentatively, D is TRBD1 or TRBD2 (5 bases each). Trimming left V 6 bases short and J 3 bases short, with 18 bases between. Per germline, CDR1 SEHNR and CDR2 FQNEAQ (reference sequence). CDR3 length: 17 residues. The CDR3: CASSRDGPRGGANVLTF. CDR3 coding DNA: TGTGCCAGCAGTCGGGACGGTCCCCGGGGTGGGGCCAACGTCCTGACTTTC.

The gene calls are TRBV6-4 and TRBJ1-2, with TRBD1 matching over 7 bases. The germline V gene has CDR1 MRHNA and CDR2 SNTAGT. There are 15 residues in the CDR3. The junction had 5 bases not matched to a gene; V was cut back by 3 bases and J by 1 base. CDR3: CASSETYRGNYGYTF. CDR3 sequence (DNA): TGTGCCAGCAGTGAGACTTACAGGGGTAACTATGGCTACACCTTC.

The CDR3 DNA follows: TGTGCCAGCAGCCGGGGACTAGCGGGAGGACCGAGCTCCTACAATGAGCAGTTCTTC. Protein: CASSRGLAGGPSSYNEQFF. The chain is built from TRBV5-6 and TRBJ2-1, with 15 bases identical to TRBD2. V lost 4 bases to trimming and J lost 0 bases; unmatched junction nucleotides: 8. Germline V lookup: CDR1 SGHDT, CDR2 YYEEEE. There are 19 residues in the CDR3. Based on the CDR3 plus reference TRBV5-6 and TRBJ2-1, the full variable domain is DAGVTQSPTHLIKTRGQQVTLRCSPKSGHDTVSWYQQALGQGPQFIFQYYEEEERQRGNFPDRFSGHQFPNYSSELNVNALLLGDSALYLCASSRGLAGGPSSYNEQFFGPGTRLTVL.

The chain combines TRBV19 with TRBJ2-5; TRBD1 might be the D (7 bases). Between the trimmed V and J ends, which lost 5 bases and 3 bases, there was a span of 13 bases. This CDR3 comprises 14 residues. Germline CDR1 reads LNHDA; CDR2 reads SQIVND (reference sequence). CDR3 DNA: TGTGCCAGTAGTCGGTCAGGGGGGAAAGAGACCCAGTACTTC. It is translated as CASSRSGGKETQYF. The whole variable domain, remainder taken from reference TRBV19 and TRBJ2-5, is DGGITQSPKYLFRKEGQNVTLSCEQNLNHDAMYWYRQDPGQGLRLIYYSQIVNDFQKGDIAEGYSVSREKKESFPLTVTSAQKNPTAFYLCASSRSGGKETQYFGPGTRLLVL.

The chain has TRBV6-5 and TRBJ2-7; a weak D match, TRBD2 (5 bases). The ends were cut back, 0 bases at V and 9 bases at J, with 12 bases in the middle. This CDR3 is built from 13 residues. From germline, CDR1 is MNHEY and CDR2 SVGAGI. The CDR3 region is CASSYSTLSGQYF. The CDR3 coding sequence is TGTGCCAGCAGTTACTCGACCCTGAGCGGGCAGTACTTC.

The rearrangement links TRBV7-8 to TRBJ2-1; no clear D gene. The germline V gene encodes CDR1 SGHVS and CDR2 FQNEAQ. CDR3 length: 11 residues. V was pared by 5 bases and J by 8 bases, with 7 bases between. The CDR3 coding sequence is TGTGCCAGCAGCCTAGACTATGAGCAGTTCTTC. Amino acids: CASSLDYEQFF.

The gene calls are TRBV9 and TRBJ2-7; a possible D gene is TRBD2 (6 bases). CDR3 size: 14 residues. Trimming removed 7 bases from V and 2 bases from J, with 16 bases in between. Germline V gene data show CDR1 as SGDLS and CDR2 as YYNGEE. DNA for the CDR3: TGTGCCAGCTCCGGCGGGGACGGGGCCTACGAGCAGTACTTC. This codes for CASSGGDGAYEQYF.

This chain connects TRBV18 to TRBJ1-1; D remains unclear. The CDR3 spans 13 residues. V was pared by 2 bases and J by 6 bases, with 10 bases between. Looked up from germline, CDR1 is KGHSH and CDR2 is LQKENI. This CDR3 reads CASSPKSGPEAFF. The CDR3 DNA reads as TGTGCCAGCTCACCAAAGTCCGGACCTGAAGCTTTCTTT.

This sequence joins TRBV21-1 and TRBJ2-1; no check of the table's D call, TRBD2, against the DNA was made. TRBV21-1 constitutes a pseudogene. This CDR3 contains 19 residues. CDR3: CASSKGGSGTSHCYNEQFF. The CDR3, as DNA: TGTGCCAGCAGCAAAGGTGGTAGCGGGACCTCCCACTGTTACAATGAGCAGTTCTTC.

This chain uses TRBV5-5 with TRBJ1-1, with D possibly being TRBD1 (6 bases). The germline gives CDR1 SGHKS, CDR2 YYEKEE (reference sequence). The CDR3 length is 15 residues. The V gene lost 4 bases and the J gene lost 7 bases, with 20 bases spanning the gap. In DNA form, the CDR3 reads TGTGCCAGCAGCCGCCCGGAGGGGGTGAGATATGAAGCTTTCTTT. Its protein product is CASSRPEGVRYEAFF. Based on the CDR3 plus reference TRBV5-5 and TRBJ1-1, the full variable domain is DAGVTQSPTHLIKTRGQQVTLRCSPISGHKSVSWYQQVLGQGPQFIFQYYEKEERGRGNFPDRFSARQFPNYSSELNVNALLLGDSALYLCASSRPEGVRYEAFFGQGTRLTVV.

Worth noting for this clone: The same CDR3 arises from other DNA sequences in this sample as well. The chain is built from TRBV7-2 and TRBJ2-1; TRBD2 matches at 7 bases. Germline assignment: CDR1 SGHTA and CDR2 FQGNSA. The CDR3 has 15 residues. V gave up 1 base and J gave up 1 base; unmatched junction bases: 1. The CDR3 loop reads CASSLGGLSYNEQFF. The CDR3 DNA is TGTGCCAGCAGCTTAGGGGGACTATCCTACAATGAGCAGTTCTTC.

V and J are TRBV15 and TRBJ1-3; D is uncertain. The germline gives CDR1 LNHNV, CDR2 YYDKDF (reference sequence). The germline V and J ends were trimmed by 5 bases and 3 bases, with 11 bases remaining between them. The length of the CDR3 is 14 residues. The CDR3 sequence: CATSGQLIGNTIYF. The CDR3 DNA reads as TGTGCCACCAGCGGGCAGCTTATTGGAAACACCATATATTTT.

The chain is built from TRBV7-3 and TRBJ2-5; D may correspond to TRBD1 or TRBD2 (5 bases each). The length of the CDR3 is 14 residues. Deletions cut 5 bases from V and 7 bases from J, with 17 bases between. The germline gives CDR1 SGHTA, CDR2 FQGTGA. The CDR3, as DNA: TGTGCCAGCAGCCCGACCGGGACCCCCCGGACCCAGTACTTC. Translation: CASSPTGTPRTQYF.

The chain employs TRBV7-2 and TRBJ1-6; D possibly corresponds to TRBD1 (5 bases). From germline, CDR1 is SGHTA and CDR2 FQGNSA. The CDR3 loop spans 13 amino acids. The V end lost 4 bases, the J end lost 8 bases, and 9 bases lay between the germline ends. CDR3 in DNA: TGTGCCAGCAGCTCGACAGCGGATTCACCCCTCCACTTT. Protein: CASSSTADSPLHF.

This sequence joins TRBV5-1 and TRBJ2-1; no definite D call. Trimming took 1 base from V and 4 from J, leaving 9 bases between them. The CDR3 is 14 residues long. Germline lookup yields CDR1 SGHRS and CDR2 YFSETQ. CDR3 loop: CASSLSEGYNEQFF. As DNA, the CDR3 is TGCGCCAGCAGCTTGTCCGAAGGTTACAATGAGCAGTTCTTC.